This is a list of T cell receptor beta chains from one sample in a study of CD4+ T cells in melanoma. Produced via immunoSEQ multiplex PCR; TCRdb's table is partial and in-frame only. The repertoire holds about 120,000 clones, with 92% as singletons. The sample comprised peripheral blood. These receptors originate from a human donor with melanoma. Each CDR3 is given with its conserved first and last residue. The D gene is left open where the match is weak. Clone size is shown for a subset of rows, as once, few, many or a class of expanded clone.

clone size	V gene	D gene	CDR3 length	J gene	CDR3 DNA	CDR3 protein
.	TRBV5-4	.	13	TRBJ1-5	TGTGCCAGCAGCCAGGGCAGCAATCAGCCCCAGCATTTT	CASSQGSNQPQHF
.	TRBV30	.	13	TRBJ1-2	TGTGCCTGGAGTCCTCAGCGTAACTATGGCTACACCTTC	CAWSPQRNYGYTF
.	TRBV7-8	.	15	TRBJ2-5	TGTGCCAGCAGCTTCCCTATTGGGGGGCCAGAGACCCAGTACTTC	CASSFPIGGPETQYF
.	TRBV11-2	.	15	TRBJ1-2	TGTGCCAGCAGCTTCCATCCGGGACAAAACTATGGCTACACCTTC	CASSFHPGQNYGYTF
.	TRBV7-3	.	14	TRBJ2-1	TGTGCCAGCAGCTACCTTGGCTCCTACAATGAGCAGTTCTTC	CASSYLGSYNEQFF
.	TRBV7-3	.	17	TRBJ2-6	TGTGCCAGCAGTTCGGGACTTTTGCCCTCTGGGGCCAACGTCCTGACTTTC	CASSSGLLPSGANVLTF
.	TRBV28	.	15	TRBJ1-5	TGTGCCAGCAGTGCCCCGGGACATAGCAATCAGCCCCAGCATTTT	CASSAPGHSNQPQHF
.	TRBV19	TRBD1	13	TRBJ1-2	TGTGCCACCTCCGGGACAGTTAACTATGGCTACACCTTC	CATSGTVNYGYTF
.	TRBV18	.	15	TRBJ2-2	TGTGCCAGCTCAGAAGGAAGAGGGGAGACCGGGGAGCTGTTTTTT	CASSEGRGETGELFF
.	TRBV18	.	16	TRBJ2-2	TGTGCCAGCTCACCACGGTTCGGGGGCTCGATCGGGGAGCTGTTTTTT	CASSPRFGGSIGELFF
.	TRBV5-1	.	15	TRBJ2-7	TGCGCCAGCAGCTTGGCCCCGGGGGGCACTTCCGAGCAGTACTTC	CASSLAPGGTSEQYF
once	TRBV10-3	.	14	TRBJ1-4	TGTGCCATCAGTCCGGGACAAGATAATGAAAAACTGTTTTTT	CAISPGQDNEKLFF
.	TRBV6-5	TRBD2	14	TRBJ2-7	TGTGCCAGCAGTCTAGCGGGCCCTCCCTACGAGCAGTACTTC	CASSLAGPPYEQYF
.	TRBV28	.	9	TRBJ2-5	TGTGCCGTTGGTTGGACCCAGTACTTC	CAVGWTQYF
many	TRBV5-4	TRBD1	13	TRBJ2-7	TGTGCCAGCAGCGGGGACAGGGGGCGTGAGCAGTACTTC	CASSGDRGREQYF
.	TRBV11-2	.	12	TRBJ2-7	TGTGCCAGCAGCTTAGTTTCGGACGAGCAGTACTTC	CASSLVSDEQYF
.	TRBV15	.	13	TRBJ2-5	TGTGCCACCAGCAGAGGGGGTTCCGAGACCCAGTACTTC	CATSRGGSETQYF
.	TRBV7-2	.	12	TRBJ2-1	TGTGCCAGCAGCTTAGAGGGGCGCGGGCAGTTCTTC	CASSLEGRGQFF
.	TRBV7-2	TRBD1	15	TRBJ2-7	TGTGCCAGCAGCTCAGACAGGGGCCCCCAAAATCCGCAGTACTTC	CASSSDRGPQNPQYF
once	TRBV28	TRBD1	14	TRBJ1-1	TGTGCCAGCAGGCTAGGACAGGGGAACACTGAAGCTTTCTTT	CASRLGQGNTEAFF
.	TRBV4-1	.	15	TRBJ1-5	TGCGCCAGCAGCCAAGATCGGAGGGGGAGTCAGCCCCAGCATTTT	CASSQDRRGSQPQHF
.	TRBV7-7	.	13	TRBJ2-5	TGTGCCAGCAGCCCGGGACTGAGGGAGACCCAGTACTTC	CASSPGLRETQYF
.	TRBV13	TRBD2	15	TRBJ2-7	TGTGCCAGCAGCTTAGGCCAGCGGGGGTCCTACGAGCAGTACTTC	CASSLGQRGSYEQYF
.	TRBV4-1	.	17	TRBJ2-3	TGCGCCAGCAGCCAAGTGCACGGGACGGGGATGGGAGATACGCAGTATTTT	CASSQVHGTGMGDTQYF
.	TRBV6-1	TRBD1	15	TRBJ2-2	TGTGCCAGCAGTGAGGGACAGGGGGCCACCGGGGAGCTGTTTTTT	CASSEGQGATGELFF
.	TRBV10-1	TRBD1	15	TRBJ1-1	TGCGCCAGCAGTGAGAGACAGGGGGCGAACTCTGAAGCTTTCTTT	CASSERQGANSEAFF